A single sample is the source of the 14 T cell receptor beta chains below, sequenced in a study of identical twins. TCRdb used MiXCR to reprocess the 5' RACE reads, holding one entry per CDR3 protein. The repertoire holds about 150,000 distinct CDR3 sequences, with roughly 3.2% as singletons. The specimen was memory T cells sorted from blood. The receptors were gathered from a man between 18 and 35 years old in good health.

Many counts were recorded for this clonotype. V usage is TRBV28 and J usage is TRBJ2-3; 7 bases are a match to TRBD2. V lost 5 bases and J lost 3; bases outside the gene matches: 14. The germline gives CDR1 MDHEN, CDR2 SYDVKM. The CDR3 runs to 17 residues. The CDR3 loop is CASSPTGEGEGTDTQYF. The CDR3 bases are TGTGCCAGCAGTCCAACCGGGGAGGGAGAAGGAACAGATACGCAGTATTTT.

In its sample, this clonotype was seen many times. The chain carries TRBV5-1 and TRBJ2-1; 10 nucleotides agree with TRBD2. The V gene end was trimmed by 5 bases and the J gene end by 5 bases; junction bases not matched to a gene: 4. Germline values: CDR1 SGHRS, CDR2 YFSETQ. This CDR3 has 14 residues. CDR3 residues: CASSWLAGDNEQFF. The CDR3 DNA reads as TGCGCCAGCAGTTGGCTAGCGGGAGACAATGAGCAGTTCTTC.

At least ten counts were recorded for this clonotype. V is TRBV15 and J is TRBJ2-1; 11 bases are a match to TRBD2. The CDR3 sequence is 17 residues long. With V trimmed by 1 base and J by 4 bases, 6 bases remained unmatched. CDR1 is LNHNV, CDR2 YYDKDF, per germline (reference sequence). The CDR3 nucleotides are TGTGCCACCAGCAGAGGGTCCGGGACTAGCGGATACAATGAGCAGTTCTTC. Protein: CATSRGSGTSGYNEQFF.

This clonotype was detected many times. This chain uses TRBV9 with TRBJ2-7, with D tentatively TRBD1 (5 bases). Trimming stripped 2 bases from V and 3 bases from J, with 9 bases between. Per germline, CDR1 SGDLS and CDR2 YYNGEE. The CDR3 is 13 amino acids. DNA of the CDR3: TGTGCCAGCAGCGTGCGGCAGGGCTACGAGCAGTACTTC. This translates into CASSVRQGYEQYF. Based on the CDR3 plus reference TRBV9 and TRBJ2-7, the full variable domain is DSGVTQTPKHLITATGQRVTLRCSPRSGDLSVYWYQQSLDQGLQFLIQYYNGEERAKGNILERFSAQQFPDLHSELNLSSLELGDSALYFCASSVRQGYEQYFGPGTRLTVT.

The table lists this clonotype with many counts. V gene TRBV5-6 combines with J gene TRBJ2-2; maybe TRBD1 (6 bases). The CDR3 has 16 residues. Germline V gives CDR1 SGHDT, CDR2 YYEEEE. V gave up 1 base and J gave up 0 bases, with 10 bases separating them. The CDR3 DNA follows: TGTGCCAGCAGCTTGCCAGGGGCGGCGAACACCGGGGAGCTGTTTTTT. It specifies CASSLPGAANTGELFF. The complete variable domain, with remaining parts taken from reference TRBV5-6 and TRBJ2-2, reads DAGVTQSPTHLIKTRGQQVTLRCSPKSGHDTVSWYQQALGQGPQFIFQYYEEEERQRGNFPDRFSGHQFPNYSSELNVNALLLGDSALYLCASSLPGAANTGELFFGEGSRLTVL.

This clonotype was recorded many times. The rearrangement links TRBV28 to TRBJ1-1, with D unresolved. This CDR3 spans 15 amino acids. Trimming removed 2 bases from V and 3 bases from J, with 13 bases in between. The germline gives CDR1 MDHEN, CDR2 SYDVKM. CDR3 sequence (DNA): TGTGCCAGCAGTTTAGAGCTAGGCAGCTACACTGAAGCTTTCTTT. It encodes CASSLELGSYTEAFF.

This clonotype has a count of ten or more. The chain uses TRBV20-1 and TRBJ2-1; 9 nucleotides align to TRBD2. The CDR3 is 14 amino acids. V trimming: 3 bases; J trimming: 4 bases; junction bases outside the gene matches: 4. Looked up from germline, CDR1 is DFQATT and CDR2 is SNEGSKA (reference sequence). Here the CDR3 reads CSARGREGYNEQFF. The CDR3 nucleotides are TGCAGTGCTAGGGGGCGGGAGGGTTACAATGAGCAGTTCTTC.

At least ten counts were recorded for this clonotype. This sequence joins TRBV5-1 and TRBJ2-1; 9 bases line up with TRBD2. CDR3 size: 16 residues. CDR1 SGHRS and CDR2 YFSETQ come from the germline V gene. V dropped 3 bases and J dropped 7; count of bases not matched to a gene: 11. CDR3 amino acids: CASSSRAGGHENEQFF. In DNA, the CDR3 is TGCGCCAGCAGCTCCCGTGCGGGAGGGCACGAGAATGAGCAGTTCTTC.

By proportion, this clonotype is medium-sized. The V call is TRBV7-8, the J call TRBJ2-1, with TRBD2 matching 7 bases. In germline, CDR1 is SGHVS, CDR2 FQNEAQ. This CDR3 contains 15 residues. V trimming: 4 bases; J trimming: 5 bases; junction bases outside the gene matches: 8. DNA for the CDR3: TGTGCCAGCAGCTCGGAAACGGGGGGAAACAATGAGCAGTTCTTC. Its protein product is CASSSETGGNNEQFF. Complete variable domain (other parts from reference TRBV7-8 and TRBJ2-1): GAGVSQSPRYKVAKRGQDVALRCDPISGHVSLFWYQQALGQGPEFLTYFQNEAQLDKSGLPSDRFFAERPEGSVSTLKIQRTQQEDSAVYLCASSSETGGNNEQFFGPGTRLTVL.

This clonotype was detected ten times or more. This chain joins TRBV24-1 and TRBJ1-2; maybe TRBD1 (6 bases). The CDR3 consists of 15 residues. In germline, CDR1 is KGHDR, CDR2 SFDVKD. Trimming removed 4 bases from V and 6 bases from J, with 17 bases in between. The CDR3 region has the DNA TGTGCCACCAGTGACACGGGACAACCTTTGGATGGCTACACCTTC. Translating it yields CATSDTGQPLDGYTF.

The table lists this clonotype with many counts. CDR3 DNA sequence: TGCGCCAGCAGCAAACAGGGGCTAGGCACCGGGGAGCTGTTTTTT. Protein product: CASSKQGLGTGELFF. The chain recombines TRBV5-1 with TRBJ2-2; 7 positions match TRBD1. Per germline, CDR1 SGHRS and CDR2 YFSETQ. CDR3 length: 15 residues. The trim removed 4 bases at V and 4 bases at J, leaving 7 bases unmatched.

The chain links TRBV19 to TRBJ2-1, with D perhaps TRBD2 (6 bases). The germline gives CDR1 LNHDA, CDR2 SQIVND (reference sequence). The CDR3 has 14 residues. Trimming left V 7 bases short and J 6 bases short, with 16 bases between. CDR3 bases: TGTGCCAGTAAGGAGGGGCGCGATCGCAATGAGCAGTTCTTC. This codes for CASKEGRDRNEQFF.

This clonotype has ten or more counts. V usage is TRBV3-1 and J usage is TRBJ2-5, with D hard to call. CDR3 size: 12 residues. In germline, CDR1 is LGHDT, CDR2 YNNKEL (reference sequence). Trimming took off 1 base at V and 7 bases at J, with 7 bases between the two ends. As DNA, the CDR3 is TGTGCCAGCAGCCAAGGGAAGGGGACCCAGTACTTC. Residues: CASSQGKGTQYF.

This clonotype was seen at least ten times. V and J are TRBV6-1 and TRBJ2-7; 10 bases agree with TRBD2. The CDR3 is 15 amino acids. The germline V gene has CDR1 MNHNS and CDR2 SASEGT. The V gene end was trimmed by 5 bases and the J gene end by 0 bases; junction bases not matched to a gene: 4. The CDR3, as DNA: TGTGCCAGCAGTCTCCGGACTAGCGGCTCCTACGAGCAGTACTTC. Protein product: CASSLRTSGSYEQYF.